The clone carrying this T cell receptor (beta chain) was seen a few times. Its specificity is not known. Sequencing used immunoSEQ multiplex PCR; TCRdb keeps in-frame clones, though not all of them. The repertoire consists of approximately 100,000 clones, with over 60% occurring once and the leading ten covering 20% to 25%. This sample is part of a study of cytotoxic CD8 clonotypes in ibrutinib-treated CLL. About the study: Partial responses numbered about 24 and complete responses 2; after a median around 74 months, about 14 stayed remitted and about twelve progressed.

Findings and caveats of the study: Clonality at baseline surpassed age-matched healthy donors and tracked circulating CD8+ T-cell counts.

This specimen consisted of PBMCs, obtained after 24 months of ibrutinib treatment. The TCR originated in a human donor with chronic lymphocytic leukemia.

CDR3: CASSQGPASGTGYNEQFF. The CDR3 DNA is TGCGCCAGCAGCCAGGGTCCGGCTAGCGGGACGGGCTACAATGAGCAGTTCTTC. The chain links TRBV5-1 to TRBJ2-1, with 9 positions matching TRBD2. The CDR3 spans 18 residues. Trimming cost V 4 bases and J 3 bases; bases outside gene matches: 14. Germline V gives CDR1 SGHRS, CDR2 YFSETQ.